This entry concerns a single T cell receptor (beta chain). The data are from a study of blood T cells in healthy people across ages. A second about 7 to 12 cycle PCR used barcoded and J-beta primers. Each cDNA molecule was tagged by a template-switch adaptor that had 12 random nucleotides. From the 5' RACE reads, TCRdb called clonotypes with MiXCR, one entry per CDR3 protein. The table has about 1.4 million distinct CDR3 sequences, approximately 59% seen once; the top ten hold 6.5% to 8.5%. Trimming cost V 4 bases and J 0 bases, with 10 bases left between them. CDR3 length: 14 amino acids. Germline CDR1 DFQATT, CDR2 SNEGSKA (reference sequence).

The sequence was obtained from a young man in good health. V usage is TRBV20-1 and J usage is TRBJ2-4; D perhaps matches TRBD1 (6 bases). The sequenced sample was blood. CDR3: CSAMDRKAKNIQYF. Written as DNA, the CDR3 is TGCAGTGCTATGGACAGAAAAGCCAAAAACATTCAGTACTTC.